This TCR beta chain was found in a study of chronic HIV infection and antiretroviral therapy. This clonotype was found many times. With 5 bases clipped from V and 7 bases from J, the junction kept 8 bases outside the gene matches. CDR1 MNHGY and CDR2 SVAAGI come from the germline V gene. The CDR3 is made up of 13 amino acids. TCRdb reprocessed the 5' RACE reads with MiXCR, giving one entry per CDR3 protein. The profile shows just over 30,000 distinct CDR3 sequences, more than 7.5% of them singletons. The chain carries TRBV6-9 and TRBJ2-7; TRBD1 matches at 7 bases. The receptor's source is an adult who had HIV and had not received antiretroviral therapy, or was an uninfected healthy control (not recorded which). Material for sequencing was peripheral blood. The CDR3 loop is CASSPRQGREQYF. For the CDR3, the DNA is TGTGCCAGCAGTCCCCGACAGGGACGGGAGCAGTACTTC.